This passage covers 7 T cell receptor beta chains from one sample sequenced in a study of blood T cell repertoires in COVID-19. Sequencing was performed with immunoSEQ multiplex PCR; in TCRdb, only in-frame clones are kept and a portion is missing. In the table there are 66,000 or so clones, about 82% of which are singletons. Sequencing was carried out using peripheral blood. These receptors were collected from a man in his fifties or sixties with active COVID-19.

The rearrangement links TRBV5-1 to TRBJ2-7; D might be TRBD2 (6 bases). Germline-derived CDR1 and CDR2 are SGHRS and YFSETQ. V lost 4 bases and J 4 bases, leaving 30 bases between the germline ends. The CDR3 has 19 amino acids. In DNA form, the CDR3 reads TGCGCCAGCAGCCCGGGGCCCGGGGGTAGAGGTCCTAGGTCTTACGAGCAGTACTTC. This translates into CASSPGPGGRGPRSYEQYF. Complete variable domain (other parts from reference TRBV5-1 and TRBJ2-7): KAGVTQTPRYLIKTRGQQVTLSCSPISGHRSVSWYQQTPGQGLQFLFEYFSETQRNKGNFPGRFSGRQFSNSRSEMNVSTLELGDSALYLCASSPGPGGRGPRSYEQYFGPGTRLTVT.

The J gene is TRBJ2-1, the V gene TRBV19; possible D gene TRBD2, 6 bases. The germline V and J ends were trimmed by 3 bases and 3 bases, with 12 bases remaining between them. Germline V gene sequence: CDR1 LNHDA, CDR2 SQIVND (reference sequence). This CDR3 spans 15 amino acids. CDR3 sequence reads: CASSIMGGIYNEQFF. CDR3 in DNA: TGTGCCAGTAGTATTATGGGGGGAATCTACAATGAGCAGTTCTTC.

In DNA, the CDR3 is TGCGCCAGCAGTGACAGTTACTACGAGCAGTACGTC. This sequence encodes CASSDSYYEQYV. The chain combines TRBV10-2 with TRBJ2-7, with D unclear. Per germline, CDR1 WSHSY and CDR2 SAAADI. The V end was cut by 3 bases, the J end by 3 bases, with 6 bases between. The CDR3 spans 12 residues.

Only one count was recorded for this clone. The rearrangement links TRBV6-5 to TRBJ2-7, with D possibly matching TRBD1 (6 bases). The CDR3 extends over 15 amino acids. Germline V gene sequence: CDR1 MNHEY, CDR2 SVGAGI. The germline V and J ends were trimmed by 5 bases and 0 bases, with 14 bases remaining between them. For the CDR3, the DNA is TGTGCCAGCAGTACCGGGACATACAGCTCCTACGAGCAGTACTTC. Its translation: CASSTGTYSSYEQYF.

This CDR3 reads CATSLHTLNTEAFF. The CDR3 DNA reads as TGTGCCACATCCTTACATACCCTGAACACTGAAGCTTTCTTT. This chain links TRBV19 with TRBJ1-1; the D is unclear. Trimming cost V 10 bases and J 0 bases, with 15 bases left between them. The CDR3 is made up of 14 amino acids. The germline gives CDR1 LNHDA, CDR2 SQIVND (reference sequence).

The V and J genes are TRBV7-9 and TRBJ2-3; 10 bases agree with TRBD2. The ends lost 3 bases at V and 7 bases at J; junction bases unmatched: 4. CDR1 and CDR2 from the germline V gene are SEHNR and FQNEAQ (reference sequence). There are 14 residues in the CDR3. The CDR3 nucleotides are TGTGCCAGCAGCTTTACTAGCGGGACCTATACGCAGTATTTT. Translation: CASSFTSGTYTQYF.

V gene TRBV14 combines with J gene TRBJ1-2; D unresolved. Germline CDR1 SGHDN, CDR2 FVKESK. The V end was cut by 0 bases, the J end by 1 base, with 12 bases between. The CDR3 runs to 16 residues. In DNA, the CDR3 is TGTGCCAGCAGCCAAGATGCACAGAGCGGTAACTATGGCTACACCTTC. Residues: CASSQDAQSGNYGYTF.